Each of the 25 T cell receptor beta chains below was sequenced from the same sample in a study of blood T cell repertoires in COVID-19. Clones were sequenced by immunoSEQ multiplex PCR, and TCRdb holds only the in-frame ones, with some missing. Among tens of thousands of clones listed, about 82% were seen once. The sequencing input was peripheral blood. Receptor source: a human donor with active COVID-19. The donor label of this sample is uncertain.

The V gene is TRBV28, the J gene TRBJ2-7; 7 bases agree with TRBD1. Trimming removed 7 bases from V and 4 bases from J; junction bases left unmatched: 7. The CDR3 consists of 13 residues. Germline values: CDR1 MDHEN, CDR2 SYDVKM. CDR3 sequence: CASKSPGGYEQYF. Written as DNA, the CDR3 is TGTGCCAGCAAATCACCAGGGGGATACGAGCAGTACTTC.

V is TRBV9 and J is TRBJ2-2; 9 bases agree with TRBD1. Unmatched junction bases numbered 10, after V lost 3 bases and J lost 7 bases. Germline-derived CDR1 and CDR2 are SGDLS and YYNGEE. The CDR3 has 16 amino acids. CDR3 amino acids: CASSGTGGAYNGELFF. CDR3 sequence (DNA): TGTGCCAGCAGCGGCACAGGGGGCGCTTACAACGGGGAGCTGTTTTTT.

This chain uses TRBV28 with TRBJ2-7; TRBD1 might be the D (6 bases). CDR3 length: 13 residues. The germline V gene has CDR1 MDHEN and CDR2 SYDVKM. V was clipped by 5 bases and J by 4 bases, with 12 bases between them. The CDR3 region is CASSPGVEYEQYF. As DNA, the CDR3 is TGTGCCAGCAGTCCAGGGGTAGAATACGAGCAGTACTTC.

This rearrangement joins TRBV10-3 to TRBJ2-2, with D maybe TRBD1 (6 bases). This CDR3 is built from 19 residues. Trimming stripped 6 bases from V and 0 bases from J, with 23 bases between. In germline, CDR1 is ENHRY, CDR2 SYGVKD. The CDR3 nucleotides read TGTGCCATCAGGCCACAGGGCCTAAGAACTATCGCGAACACCGGGGAGCTGTTTTTT. As protein: CAIRPQGLRTIANTGELFF.

J is TRBJ1-2 and V is TRBV5-1; 7 nucleotides agree with TRBD1. With V trimmed by 4 bases and J by 2 bases, 5 bases remained unmatched. Germline loops: CDR1 SGHRS, CDR2 YFSETQ. CDR3 size: 14 residues. The CDR3 coding sequence is TGCGCCAGCAGCCCGGACAGGTGGAACTATGGCTACACCTTC. Protein: CASSPDRWNYGYTF.

V gene TRBV11-2 combines with J gene TRBJ1-1; D perhaps matches TRBD1 (5 bases). Trimming left V 4 bases short and J 1 base short, with 13 bases between. This CDR3 comprises 15 residues. CDR1 SGHAT and CDR2 FQNNGV come from the germline V gene. The DNA for the CDR3 is TGTGCCAGCAGCTCGCCAGGGTCTGCGAACACTGAAGCTTTCTTT. This codes for CASSSPGSANTEAFF.

Written as DNA, the CDR3 is TGTGCCAGCAGTAGGGACAGCTCAACTAATGAAAAACTGTTTTTT. This codes for CASSRDSSTNEKLFF. The chain links TRBV27 to TRBJ1-4; TRBD1 agrees at 7 bases. Germline V CDR1 and CDR2: MNHEY, SMNVEV (reference sequence). J was trimmed by 0 bases and V by 5 bases; bases with no gene match: 3. The CDR3 extends over 15 amino acids. Variable domain in full (rest from reference TRBV27 and TRBJ1-4): EAQVTQNPRYLITVTGKKLTVTCSQNMNHEYMSWYRQDPGLGLRQIYYSMNVEVTDKGDVPEGYKVSRKEKRNFPLILESPSPNQTSLYFCASSRDSSTNEKLFFGSGTQLSVL.

V gene TRBV30 combines with J gene TRBJ2-1; TRBD2 agrees at 8 bases. The CDR3 has 11 amino acids. After removal of 8 bases from V and 8 bases from J, the junction contained 5 bases not matched to a gene. In germline, CDR1 is GTSNPN, CDR2 SVGIG (reference sequence). Written as DNA, the CDR3 is TGTGCCGAGACGGGGGGGTATGAGCAGTTCTTC. Translating it yields CAETGGYEQFF.

CDR3 nucleotides: TGTGCCAGCAGCTTAGGGTCCACAAACTATGGCTACACCTTC. Translated, it gives CASSLGSTNYGYTF. The chain joins TRBV7-2 to TRBJ1-2; D unclear. Per the germline V gene, CDR1 is SGHTA and CDR2 is FQGNSA. Trimming shortened V by 1 base and J by 2 bases, and 8 bases separated the two germline ends. The CDR3 has 14 amino acids.

This chain joins TRBV6-1 and TRBJ1-1, with TRBD1 as a possible D gene (5 bases). There are 15 residues in the CDR3. From germline, CDR1 is MNHNS and CDR2 SASEGT. Deletions cut 1 base from V and 2 bases from J, with 11 bases between. The CDR3 region has the DNA TGTGCCAGCAGTGAAGATGGCAGGGCCAACACTGAAGCTTTCTTT. It encodes CASSEDGRANTEAFF.

The genes are TRBV4-3 and TRBJ2-7, with TRBD2 identical over 7 bases. Germline CDR1 reads LGHNA; CDR2 reads YSLEER. Unmatched junction bases numbered 4, after V lost 3 bases and J lost 2 bases. The CDR3 is made up of 14 amino acids. The chain's CDR3 is CASSQAGTTYEQYF. CDR3 nucleotide sequence: TGCGCCAGCAGCCAGGCCGGGACTACCTACGAGCAGTACTTC.

V usage is TRBV3-1 (or the pseudogene TRBV3-2) and J usage is TRBJ2-3; D perhaps matches TRBD2 (5 bases). Trimming cost V 0 bases and J 4 bases, with 11 bases left between them. CDR3 size: 15 residues. Germline CDR1 reads LGHDT; CDR2 reads YNNKEL (reference sequence). The CDR3 loop reads CASSQDGRGADTQYF. In DNA form, the CDR3 reads TGTGCCAGCAGCCAAGATGGCCGGGGAGCAGATACGCAGTATTTT.

V and J are TRBV2 and TRBJ2-5; 9 nucleotides align to TRBD1. The V segment lost 6 bases and the J segment 4 bases; nucleotides outside the gene matches: 9. CDR3 length equals 15 residues. CDR1 is SNHLY and CDR2 is FYNNEI in the germline V gene. The CDR3 is CASRFRTGEGETQYF. Here the CDR3 DNA reads TGTGCCAGCAGATTTAGGACAGGGGAGGGAGAGACCCAGTACTTC.

This chain joins TRBV5-1 and TRBJ2-2; D remains ambiguous. Trimming pared 4 bases from V and 4 bases from J, leaving 11 bases between. CDR1 and CDR2 from the germline V gene are SGHRS and YFSETQ. The CDR3 spans 14 residues. CDR3 bases: TGCGCCAGCAGCCGGAGCCCGGGCACCGGGGAGCTGTTTTTT. Translated: CASSRSPGTGELFF.

The genes are TRBV2 and TRBJ2-1; 12 bases line up with TRBD2. The CDR3 spans 16 residues. Germline values: CDR1 SNHLY, CDR2 FYNNEI. Trimming took 6 bases from V and 6 from J; bases not matched to a gene: 9. As DNA, the CDR3 is TGTGCCAGCAGCTCCATTCTAGCGGGAGGGTCCAATGAGCAGTTCTTC. This sequence encodes CASSSILAGGSNEQFF.

The V call is TRBV28, the J call TRBJ1-2; D gene ambiguous. CDR1 is MDHEN and CDR2 is SYDVKM in the germline V gene. The CDR3 spans 13 residues. Trimming removed 8 bases at V and 4 bases at J, with 14 bases between. This CDR3 reads CASVGELVYGYTF. The CDR3 nucleotides are TGTGCCAGCGTCGGGGAGTTGGTCTATGGCTACACCTTC.

This clone is a singleton in its sample. The V call is TRBV28, the J call TRBJ1-2, with D possibly being TRBD1 (5 bases). V shed 4 bases and J shed 4 bases, with 22 bases lying between them. The CDR3 consists of 17 residues. The germline gives CDR1 MDHEN, CDR2 SYDVKM. In DNA form, the CDR3 reads TGTGCCAGCAGTTCCTCTGGGGCACAGGCCTTGCCCTATGGCTACACCTTC. Encoded protein: CASSSSGAQALPYGYTF.

This chain uses TRBV7-9 with TRBJ2-7; 10 bases fit TRBD1. The junction had 5 bases not matched to a gene; V was cut back by 3 bases and J by 6 bases. The CDR3 is 14 residues long. Per germline, CDR1 SEHNR and CDR2 FQNEAQ (reference sequence). CDR3 sequence: CASSLGTGAIEQYF. CDR3 sequence (DNA): TGTGCCAGCAGCTTGGGGACAGGGGCCATCGAGCAGTACTTC.

V is TRBV30 and J is TRBJ2-1; 10 nucleotides agree with TRBD2. This CDR3 is 15 amino acids long. From germline, CDR1 is GTSNPN and CDR2 SVGIG (reference sequence). The V and J ends lost 0 bases and 5 bases, in that order; junction bases with no gene match: 4. The CDR3 DNA sequence: TGTGCCTGGAGTGTAGGGCTAGCGGGGGACAATGAGCAGTTCTTC. Residues: CAWSVGLAGDNEQFF.

This rearrangement joins TRBV12-3 or TRBV12-4 to TRBJ2-7, with D maybe TRBD1 (6 bases). Trimming cost V 6 bases and J 4 bases, with 13 bases left between them. The CDR3 spans 13 residues. The CDR3 here is CASSQQQGYEQYF. DNA of the CDR3: TGTGCCAGCAGCCAACAACAGGGATACGAGCAGTACTTC.

V is TRBV3-1 (or the pseudogene TRBV3-2) and J is TRBJ2-2; tentatively, D is TRBD1 (5 bases). Germline CDR1 and CDR2: LGHDT and YNNKEL (reference sequence). The CDR3 runs to 14 residues. Trimming stripped 6 bases from V and 1 base from J, with 9 bases between. Written as DNA, the CDR3 is TGTGCCAGCAGGGTTGGACAGAACACCGGGGAGCTGTTTTTT. This codes for CASRVGQNTGELFF.

This CDR3 is CASRATSGSYNEQFF. Here the CDR3 DNA reads TGTGCCAGCAGAGCTACTAGCGGCTCCTACAATGAGCAGTTCTTC. The chain recombines TRBV11-2 with TRBJ2-1; the match to TRBD2 covers 8 bases. Germline trimming cut 6 bases from V and 0 bases from J; bases unmatched to any gene: 4. Germline V gene lookup returns CDR1 SGHAT and CDR2 FQNNGV. The CDR3 runs 15 residues.

The chain employs TRBV19 and TRBJ2-1; 8 bases fit TRBD2. Per the germline V gene, CDR1 is LNHDA and CDR2 is SQIVND (reference sequence). The CDR3 is made up of 15 amino acids. V was pared by 7 bases and J by 8 bases, with 13 bases of the junction left unmatched. Here the CDR3 reads CASMGVAGIVDEQFF. CDR3 coding DNA: TGTGCCAGTATGGGGGTAGCGGGAATAGTTGATGAGCAGTTCTTC.

V usage is TRBV29-1 and J usage is TRBJ2-4; the match to TRBD2 covers 7 bases. V was clipped by 4 bases and J by 0 bases; unmatched bases: 6. The CDR3 is 15 residues long. CDR1 is SQVTM, CDR2 ANQGSEA, per germline. Here the CDR3 DNA reads TGCAGCGTTGGGGCGGGGGTTCTAGCCAAAAACATTCAGTACTTC. Its protein is CSVGAGVLAKNIQYF.

V usage is TRBV5-1 and J usage is TRBJ2-5, with unresolved D. Germline lookup yields CDR1 SGHRS and CDR2 YFSETQ. The CDR3 is 14 amino acids. V lost 1 base and J 2 bases, leaving 9 bases between the germline ends. The CDR3 region is CASSLSSRQETQYF. The CDR3 bases are TGCGCCAGCAGCTTGAGCTCGCGTCAAGAGACCCAGTACTTC.